Listed here are 4 T cell receptor beta chains from one sample, sequenced in a study of T cells in Graves' hyperthyroidism and ophthalmopathy. Regions amplified from RNA transcripts were the TCR beta CDR3 regions. With the HTBI primer set, the TCR CDR3 went through a first round of RT-PCR. TCRdb itself ran the multiplex PCR reads through MiXCR, one entry per CDR3 protein. The sample lists about 570,000 distinct CDR3 sequences, 46% occurring once. Sequencing was performed on peripheral blood or thyroid tissue (not recorded which). These receptors were obtained from an adult woman with Graves' disease, either hyperthyroidism or ophthalmopathy (not recorded which).

This clonotype appeared many times. CDR3 loop: CSVVVRGKSNYGYTF. The CDR3 DNA reads as TGCAGCGTTGTAGTACGGGGAAAGTCTAACTATGGCTACACCTTC. The rearrangement uses TRBV29-1 and TRBJ1-2, with unresolved D. The CDR3 spans 15 residues. V lost 4 bases and J 0 bases, leaving 15 bases between the germline ends. Looked up from germline, CDR1 is SQVTM and CDR2 is ANQGSEA.

The sample holds many counts of this clonotype. This chain joins TRBV7-9 and TRBJ1-2, with D possibly matching TRBD1 (5 bases). Germline V lookup: CDR1 SEHNR, CDR2 FQNEAQ (reference sequence). V shed 2 bases and J shed 5 bases, with 12 bases lying between them. The CDR3 consists of 14 residues. The CDR3 here is CASSLNTGEYGYTF. The CDR3 DNA sequence: TGTGCCAGCAGCTTAAACACAGGAGAGTATGGCTACACCTTC. Together with reference TRBV7-9 and TRBJ1-2, the CDR3 gives the full variable domain: DTGVSQNPRHKITKRGQNVTFRCDPISEHNRLYWYRQTLGQGPEFLTYFQNEAQLEKSRLLSDRFSAERPKGSFSTLEIQRTEQGDSAMYLCASSLNTGEYGYTFGSGTRLTVV.

This clonotype has at least ten counts. V and J are TRBV24-1 and TRBJ2-2; the match to TRBD1 covers 10 bases. The V gene end was trimmed by 10 bases and the J gene end by 3 bases; junction bases not matched to a gene: 7. The CDR3 is made up of 15 amino acids. CDR1 is KGHDR and CDR2 is SFDVKD in the germline V gene. In DNA form, the CDR3 reads TGTGCCACGCTATCCGGGACAGGGGACACCGGGGAGCTGTTTTTT. Translated, it gives CATLSGTGDTGELFF.

This clonotype was counted a few times. The genes are TRBV2 and TRBJ2-1, with a possible D match to TRBD1 (5 bases). Germline CDR1 SNHLY, CDR2 FYNNEI. The CDR3 spans 12 residues. V gave up 5 bases and J gave up 8 bases, with 10 bases separating them. CDR3 loop: CASSPRAYEQFF. As DNA, the CDR3 is TGTGCCAGCAGTCCCAGGGCCTATGAGCAGTTCTTC.